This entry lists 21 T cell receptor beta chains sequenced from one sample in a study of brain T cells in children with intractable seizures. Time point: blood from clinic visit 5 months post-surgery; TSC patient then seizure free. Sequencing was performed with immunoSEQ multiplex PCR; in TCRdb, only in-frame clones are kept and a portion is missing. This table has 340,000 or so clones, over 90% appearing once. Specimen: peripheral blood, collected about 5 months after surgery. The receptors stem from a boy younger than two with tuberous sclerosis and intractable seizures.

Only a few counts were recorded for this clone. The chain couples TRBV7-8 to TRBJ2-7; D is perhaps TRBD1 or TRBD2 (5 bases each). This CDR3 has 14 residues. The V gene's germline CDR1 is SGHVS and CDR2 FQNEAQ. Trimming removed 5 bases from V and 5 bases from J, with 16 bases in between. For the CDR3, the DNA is TGTGCCAGCAGCCCCGTCCTACGGGACGACGAGCAGTACTTC. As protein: CASSPVLRDDEQYF.

CDR3 protein: CASSQDISAGGNEQFF. The CDR3 DNA is TGTGCCAGCAGCCAAGATATTTCGGCGGGGGGCAATGAGCAGTTCTTC. The V call is TRBV3-1 (or the pseudogene TRBV3-2), the J call TRBJ2-1; 8 bases match TRBD2. V shed 0 bases and J 6 bases; nucleotides not matched to a gene: 7. Germline CDR1 is LGHDT and CDR2 is YNNKEL (reference sequence). The CDR3 loop spans 16 amino acids.

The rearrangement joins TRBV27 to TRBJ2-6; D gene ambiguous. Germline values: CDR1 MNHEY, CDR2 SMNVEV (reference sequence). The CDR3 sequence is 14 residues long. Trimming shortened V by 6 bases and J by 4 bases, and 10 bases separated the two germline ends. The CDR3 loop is CASSRVPGANVLTF. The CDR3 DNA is TGTGCCAGCAGCCGGGTACCCGGGGCCAACGTCCTGACTTTC.

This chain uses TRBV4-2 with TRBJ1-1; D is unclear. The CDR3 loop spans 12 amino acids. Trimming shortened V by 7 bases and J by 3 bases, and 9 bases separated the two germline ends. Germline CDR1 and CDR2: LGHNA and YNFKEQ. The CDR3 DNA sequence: TGTGCCAGCACCAGAGAGGACACTGAAGCTTTCTTT. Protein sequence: CASTREDTEAFF.

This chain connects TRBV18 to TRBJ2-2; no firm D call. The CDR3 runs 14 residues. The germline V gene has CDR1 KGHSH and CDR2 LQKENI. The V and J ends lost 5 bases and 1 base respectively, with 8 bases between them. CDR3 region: CASSSPGNTGELFF. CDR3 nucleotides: TGTGCCAGCTCATCCCCGGGGAACACCGGGGAGCTGTTTTTT.

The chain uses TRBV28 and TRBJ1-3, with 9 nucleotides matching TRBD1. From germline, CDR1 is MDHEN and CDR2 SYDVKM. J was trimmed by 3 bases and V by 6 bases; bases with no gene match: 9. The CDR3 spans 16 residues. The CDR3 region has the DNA TGTGCCAGCAGCCCGTGGACAGGGGCGCTTGGAAACACCATATATTTT. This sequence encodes CASSPWTGALGNTIYF.

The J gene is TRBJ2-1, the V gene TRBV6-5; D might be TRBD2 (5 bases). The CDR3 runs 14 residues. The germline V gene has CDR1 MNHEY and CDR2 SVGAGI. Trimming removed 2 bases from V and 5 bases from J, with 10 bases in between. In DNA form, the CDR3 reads TGTGCCAGCAGTTACCTTCTTAGCGACAATGAGCAGTTCTTC. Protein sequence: CASSYLLSDNEQFF.

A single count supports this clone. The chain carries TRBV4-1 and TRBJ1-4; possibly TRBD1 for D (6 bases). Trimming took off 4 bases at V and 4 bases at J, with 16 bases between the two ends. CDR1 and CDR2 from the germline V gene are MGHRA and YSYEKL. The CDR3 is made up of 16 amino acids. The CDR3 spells CASSPSFGTYNEKLFF. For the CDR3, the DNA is TGCGCCAGCAGCCCATCTTTTGGGACATATAATGAAAAACTGTTTTTT.

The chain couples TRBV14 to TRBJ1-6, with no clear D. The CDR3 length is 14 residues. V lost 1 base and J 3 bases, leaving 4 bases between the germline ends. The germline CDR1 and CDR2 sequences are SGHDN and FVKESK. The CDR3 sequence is CASSQVVYNSPLHF. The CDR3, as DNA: TGTGCCAGCAGCCAAGTGGTCTATAATTCACCCCTCCACTTT.

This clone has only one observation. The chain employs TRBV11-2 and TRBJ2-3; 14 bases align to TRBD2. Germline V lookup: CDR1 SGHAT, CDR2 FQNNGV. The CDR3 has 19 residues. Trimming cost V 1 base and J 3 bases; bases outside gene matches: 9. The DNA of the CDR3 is TGTGCCAGCAGCTTAGTGGTCCCGACTAGCGGGGGGGTGACAGATACGCAGTATTTT. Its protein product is CASSLVVPTSGGVTDTQYF.

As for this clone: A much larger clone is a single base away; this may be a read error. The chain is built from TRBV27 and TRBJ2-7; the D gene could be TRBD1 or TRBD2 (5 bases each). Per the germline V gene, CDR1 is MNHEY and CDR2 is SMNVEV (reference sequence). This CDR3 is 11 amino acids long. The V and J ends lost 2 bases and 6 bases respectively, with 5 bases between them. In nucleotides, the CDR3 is TGTGCCAGCAGTTTAGGGGGCGAGCAGTACTTC. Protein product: CASSLGGEQYF.

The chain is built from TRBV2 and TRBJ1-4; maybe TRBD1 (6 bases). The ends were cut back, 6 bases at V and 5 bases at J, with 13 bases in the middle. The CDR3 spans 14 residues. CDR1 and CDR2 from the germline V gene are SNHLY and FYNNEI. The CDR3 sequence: CASRRTDSNEKLFF. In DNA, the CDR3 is TGTGCCAGCAGGAGGACAGATTCAAATGAAAAACTGTTTTTT. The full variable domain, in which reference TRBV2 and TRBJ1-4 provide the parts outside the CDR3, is EPEVTQTPSHQVTQMGQEVILRCVPISNHLYFYWYRQILGQKVEFLVSFYNNEISEKSEIFDDQFSVERPDGSNFTLKIRSTKLEDSAMYFCASRRTDSNEKLFFGSGTQLSVL.

The CDR3 DNA sequence: TGTGCCAGCAGTGAAATCGGGTCCAGAGAGCAGTACTTC. Residues: CASSEIGSREQYF. The V and J genes are TRBV25-1 and TRBJ2-7; D gene unclear. The CDR3 loop spans 13 amino acids. Germline V gene data show CDR1 as MGHDK and CDR2 as SYGVNS. The V and J ends lost 2 bases and 7 bases respectively, with 12 bases between them.

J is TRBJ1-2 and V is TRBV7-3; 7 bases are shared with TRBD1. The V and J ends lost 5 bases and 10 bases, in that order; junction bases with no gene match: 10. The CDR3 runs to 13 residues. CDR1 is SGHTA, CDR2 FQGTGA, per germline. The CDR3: CASSLGQAVDYTF. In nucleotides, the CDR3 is TGTGCCAGCAGCCTAGGACAGGCGGTGGACTACACCTTC. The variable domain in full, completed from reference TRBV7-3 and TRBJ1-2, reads GAGVSQTPSNKVTEKGKYVELRCDPISGHTALYWYRQSLGQGPEFLIYFQGTGAADDSGLPNDRFFAVRPEGSVSTLKIQRTERGDSAVYLCASSLGQAVDYTFGSGTRLTVV.

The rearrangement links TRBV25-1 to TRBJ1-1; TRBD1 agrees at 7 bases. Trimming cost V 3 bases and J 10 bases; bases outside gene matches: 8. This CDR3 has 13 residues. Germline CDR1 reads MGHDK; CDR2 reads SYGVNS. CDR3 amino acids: CASSESTGLGAFF. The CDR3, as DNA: TGTGCCAGCAGTGAGTCGACAGGGTTGGGAGCTTTCTTT.

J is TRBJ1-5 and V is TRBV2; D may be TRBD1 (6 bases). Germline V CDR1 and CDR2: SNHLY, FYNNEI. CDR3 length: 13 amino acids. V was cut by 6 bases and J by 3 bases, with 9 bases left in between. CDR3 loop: CASRDSYNQPQHF. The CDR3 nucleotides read TGTGCCAGCAGGGACAGTTACAATCAGCCCCAGCATTTT.

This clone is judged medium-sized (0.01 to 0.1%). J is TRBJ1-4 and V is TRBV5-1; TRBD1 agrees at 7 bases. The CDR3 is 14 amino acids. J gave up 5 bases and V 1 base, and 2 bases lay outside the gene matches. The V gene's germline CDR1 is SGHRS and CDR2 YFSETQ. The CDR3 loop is CASSLTGVNEKLFF. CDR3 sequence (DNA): TGCGCCAGCAGCTTGACAGGGGTCAATGAAAAACTGTTTTTT.

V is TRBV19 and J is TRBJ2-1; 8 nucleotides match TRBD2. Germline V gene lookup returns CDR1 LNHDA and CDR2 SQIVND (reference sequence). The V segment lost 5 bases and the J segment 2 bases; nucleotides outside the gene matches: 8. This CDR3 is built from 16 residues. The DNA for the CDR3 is TGTGCCAGTAGTCCGCTCTGGGGACTAGCCTACAATGAGCAGTTCTTC. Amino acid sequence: CASSPLWGLAYNEQFF. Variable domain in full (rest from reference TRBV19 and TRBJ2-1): DGGITQSPKYLFRKEGQNVTLSCEQNLNHDAMYWYRQDPGQGLRLIYYSQIVNDFQKGDIAEGYSVSREKKESFPLTVTSAQKNPTAFYLCASSPLWGLAYNEQFFGPGTRLTVL.

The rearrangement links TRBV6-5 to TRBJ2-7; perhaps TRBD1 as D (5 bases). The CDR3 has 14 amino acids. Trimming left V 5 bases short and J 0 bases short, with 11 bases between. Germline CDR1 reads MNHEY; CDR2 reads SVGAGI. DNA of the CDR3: TGTGCCAGCAGTCAACAGGTGTTCTCCTACGAGCAGTACTTC. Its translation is CASSQQVFSYEQYF.

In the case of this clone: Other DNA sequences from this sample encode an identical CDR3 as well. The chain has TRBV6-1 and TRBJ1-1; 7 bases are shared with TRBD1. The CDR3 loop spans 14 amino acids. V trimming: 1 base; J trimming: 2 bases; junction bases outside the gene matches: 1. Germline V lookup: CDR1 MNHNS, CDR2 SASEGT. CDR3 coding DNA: TGTGCCAGCAGTGAAGGACAGGGAAACACTGAAGCTTTCTTT. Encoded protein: CASSEGQGNTEAFF.

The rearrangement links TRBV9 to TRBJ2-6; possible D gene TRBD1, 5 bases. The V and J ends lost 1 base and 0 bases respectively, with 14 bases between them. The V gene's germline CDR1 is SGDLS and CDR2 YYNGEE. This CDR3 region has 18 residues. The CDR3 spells CASSVPRAYPSGANVLTF. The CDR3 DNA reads TGTGCCAGCAGCGTACCCAGGGCATACCCCTCTGGGGCCAACGTCCTGACTTTC.